Given below is one TCR beta chain in context. Its antigen is still unknown. The data were obtained in a study of identical twins. Whole-study results and caveats: Zero-insertion analyses might be partly confounded by invariant T cells like MAIT and iNKT. Carriage of fewer insertions was seen in abundant cord blood beta clonotypes, whereas memory repertoires showed none. Beta out-of-frame sequences showed weaker excess twin sharing.

A universal primer site arose from template switching, and cDNA bore unique molecular identifiers. TCRdb recomputed calls from the 5' RACE reads with MiXCR, one row per CDR3 protein. The sample lists 1.5 million to 2 million distinct CDR3 sequences; less than 35% were seen once. This CDR3 is built from 15 residues. Trimming took 0 bases from V and 4 from J, leaving 13 bases between them. The germline V gene has CDR1 SGHRS and CDR2 YFSETQ. The clonotype originates from a newborn girl in good health. Input material: cord blood. The V gene is TRBV5-1, the J gene TRBJ1-1; D is unresolved. DNA for the CDR3: TGCGCCAGCAGCTTGGGACCGGGGAAGGGCACTGAAGCTTTCTTT. Its protein is CASSLGPGKGTEAFF.